Listed below are T cell receptor beta chains from one sample, sequenced in a study of HIV-infected patients and healthy controls. TCRdb re-called the 5' RACE reads with MiXCR, one entry per CDR3 protein. Here the sample spans roughly 14,000 distinct CDR3 sequences, approximately 12% being singletons. Sequencing used blood, obtained during antiretroviral therapy. The origin of the receptors is an adult with HIV infection. The donor label of this sample is uncertain. CDR3s include the opening cysteine and the closing phenylalanine or tryptophan. Fields, in order: J gene, V gene, D gene, clone size, CDR3 protein, CDR3 DNA. A D gene is named only where the DNA matches it firmly. Clone size is stated in some rows and not others, as once, few, many or a class when expanded.

J gene: TRBJ2-3
V gene: TRBV11-2
D gene: NA
clone size: many
CDR3 protein: CASSTPSRADTQYF
CDR3 DNA: TGTGCCAGCAGCACTCCTAGCAGAGCAGATACGCAGTATTTT

J gene: TRBJ2-5
V gene: TRBV7-7
D gene: TRBD2
clone size: few
CDR3 protein: CASSLAGGGMETQYF
CDR3 DNA: TGTGCTAGCAGCTTAGCGGGCGGGGGAATGGAGACCCAGTACTTC

J gene: TRBJ2-7
V gene: TRBV12-3/TRBV12-4
D gene: NA
clone size: many
CDR3 protein: CASSLLNGIRYF
CDR3 DNA: TGTGCCAGCAGTTTACTTAACGGAATTCGGTACTTC

J gene: TRBJ2-3
V gene: TRBV19
D gene: TRBD2
clone size: NA
CDR3 protein: CASSETGLAGADTQYF
CDR3 DNA: TGTGCCAGTAGTGAGACGGGACTAGCGGGGGCAGATACGCAGTATTTT

J gene: TRBJ2-1
V gene: TRBV11-2
D gene: TRBD2
clone size: NA
CDR3 protein: CASSLRRTSGNNEQFF
CDR3 DNA: TGTGCCAGCAGCTTAAGGCGGACTAGCGGTAACAATGAGCAGTTCTTC

J gene: TRBJ1-2
V gene: TRBV5-1
D gene: NA
clone size: many
CDR3 protein: CASSLADGVGYTF
CDR3 DNA: TGCGCCAGCAGCTTGGCAGACGGGGTAGGCTACACCTTC

J gene: TRBJ2-7
V gene: TRBV2
D gene: TRBD1
clone size: many
CDR3 protein: CASSAPVPGQGEDEQYF
CDR3 DNA: TGTGCCAGCAGCGCTCCCGTCCCGGGACAGGGGGAGGACGAGCAGTACTTC

J gene: TRBJ2-3
V gene: TRBV5-1
D gene: NA
clone size: NA
CDR3 protein: CASSLGGAASTDTQYF
CDR3 DNA: TGCGCCAGCAGCTTGGGGGGGGCTGCCAGCACAGATACGCAGTATTTT

J gene: TRBJ2-5
V gene: TRBV12-5
D gene: TRBD2
clone size: many
CDR3 protein: CASAGSAGQETQYF
CDR3 DNA: TGTGCTAGTGCCGGATCAGCGGGGCAGGAGACCCAGTACTTC

J gene: TRBJ2-3
V gene: TRBV29-1
D gene: TRBD1
clone size: medium-sized
CDR3 protein: CSVTIGTGFTDTQYF
CDR3 DNA: TGCAGCGTAACCATCGGGACAGGGTTCACAGATACGCAGTATTTT

J gene: TRBJ2-1
V gene: TRBV29-1
D gene: NA
clone size: NA
CDR3 protein: CSAHFYNEQFF
CDR3 DNA: TGCAGCGCCCATTTTTACAATGAGCAGTTCTTC

J gene: TRBJ2-1
V gene: TRBV4-1
D gene: NA
clone size: few
CDR3 protein: CASSQTLARRGNEQFF
CDR3 DNA: TGCGCCAGCAGCCAGACTCTAGCCCGACGGGGCAATGAGCAGTTCTTC

J gene: TRBJ1-4
V gene: TRBV12-3/TRBV12-4
D gene: NA
clone size: many
CDR3 protein: CASSLDSSGYEKLFF
CDR3 DNA: TGTGCCAGCAGTTTGGACTCTTCGGGGTACGAAAAACTGTTTTTT

J gene: TRBJ1-5
V gene: TRBV19
D gene: NA
clone size: NA
CDR3 protein: CASSIIGSNQPQHF
CDR3 DNA: TGTGCCAGTAGTATCATTGGGAGCAATCAGCCCCAGCATTTT

J gene: TRBJ1-5
V gene: TRBV19
D gene: TRBD1
clone size: NA
CDR3 protein: CASSQTGVSRQPQHF
CDR3 DNA: TGTGCCAGTAGTCAGACAGGGGTATCGCGTCAGCCCCAGCATTTT

J gene: TRBJ2-3
V gene: TRBV5-1
D gene: NA
clone size: many
CDR3 protein: CASKQTTNTDTQYF
CDR3 DNA: TGCGCCAGCAAACAGACAACCAACACAGATACGCAGTATTTT

J gene: TRBJ2-7
V gene: TRBV7-9
D gene: NA
clone size: many
CDR3 protein: CASSAAGTYEQYF
CDR3 DNA: TGTGCCAGCAGCGCCGCGGGAACCTACGAGCAGTACTTC

J gene: TRBJ2-7
V gene: TRBV7-6
D gene: NA
clone size: few
CDR3 protein: CASSPGPFSYEQYF
CDR3 DNA: TGTGCCAGCAGCCCTGGACCGTTCTCCTACGAGCAGTACTTC

J gene: TRBJ2-6
V gene: TRBV5-1
D gene: NA
clone size: NA
CDR3 protein: CASKDSTTYSGANVLTF
CDR3 DNA: TGCGCCAGCAAAGACAGCACAACCTACTCTGGGGCCAACGTCCTGACTTTC

J gene: TRBJ2-3
V gene: TRBV12-3/TRBV12-4
D gene: NA
clone size: many
CDR3 protein: CASSLSTVPTDTQYF
CDR3 DNA: TGTGCCAGCAGTTTATCGACAGTTCCCACAGATACGCAGTATTTT

J gene: TRBJ2-7
V gene: TRBV3-1
D gene: NA
clone size: few
CDR3 protein: CASSQSHEQYF
CDR3 DNA: TGTGCCAGCAGCCAAAGCCACGAGCAGTACTTC

J gene: TRBJ2-3
V gene: TRBV24-1
D gene: NA
clone size: many
CDR3 protein: CAISRGASSTDTQYF
CDR3 DNA: TGTGCCATCTCAAGAGGGGCTAGCAGCACAGATACGCAGTATTTT

J gene: TRBJ2-2
V gene: TRBV5-1
D gene: TRBD1
clone size: many
CDR3 protein: CASSPDRGAGELFF
CDR3 DNA: TGCGCCAGCAGCCCAGACAGGGGCGCCGGGGAGCTGTTTTTT

J gene: TRBJ2-3
V gene: TRBV19
D gene: TRBD2
clone size: NA
CDR3 protein: CASSQRGGNTDTQYF
CDR3 DNA: TGTGCCAGTAGTCAGCGGGGGGGAAACACAGATACGCAGTATTTT

J gene: TRBJ1-1
V gene: TRBV13
D gene: TRBD1
clone size: few
CDR3 protein: CASSLAQGSNTEAFF
CDR3 DNA: TGTGCCAGCAGCTTAGCACAGGGGAGTAACACTGAAGCTTTCTTT

J gene: TRBJ2-7
V gene: TRBV10-1
D gene: NA
clone size: many
CDR3 protein: CASSESGAEQYF
CDR3 DNA: TGCGCCAGCAGTGAGTCAGGGGCCGAGCAGTACTTC

J gene: TRBJ2-3
V gene: TRBV19
D gene: NA
clone size: many
CDR3 protein: CASSSTGQSTDTQYF
CDR3 DNA: TGTGCCAGTAGTTCAACAGGACAAAGCACAGATACGCAGTATTTT

J gene: TRBJ2-1
V gene: TRBV25-1
D gene: NA
clone size: many
CDR3 protein: CASRGGSGTKYNEQFF
CDR3 DNA: TGTGCCAGCAGAGGGGGATCCGGGACAAAATACAATGAGCAGTTCTTC

J gene: TRBJ2-2
V gene: TRBV7-8
D gene: TRBD2
clone size: NA
CDR3 protein: CASNLQRENTGELFF
CDR3 DNA: TGTGCCAGCAACTTACAGCGGGAGAACACCGGGGAGCTGTTTTTT

J gene: TRBJ1-6
V gene: TRBV5-6
D gene: NA
clone size: many
CDR3 protein: CASSLVRADSPLHF
CDR3 DNA: TGTGCCAGCAGCTTGGTCCGGGCGGATTCACCCCTCCACTTT

J gene: TRBJ1-2
V gene: TRBV5-5
D gene: TRBD1
clone size: many
CDR3 protein: CASSLSVAGGYGYTF
CDR3 DNA: TGTGCCAGCAGCTTGTCTGTGGCAGGGGGCTATGGCTACACCTTC

J gene: TRBJ1-1
V gene: TRBV2
D gene: TRBD1
clone size: NA
CDR3 protein: CASGGQGLNTEAFF
CDR3 DNA: TGTGCCAGTGGGGGACAGGGACTGAACACTGAAGCTTTCTTT

J gene: TRBJ2-1
V gene: TRBV6-1
D gene: TRBD2
clone size: many
CDR3 protein: CASSSSGGERTTYNEQFF
CDR3 DNA: TGTGCCAGCAGCTCGAGTGGGGGGGAAAGAACAACCTACAATGAGCAGTTCTTC

J gene: TRBJ2-1
V gene: TRBV20-1
D gene: TRBD2
clone size: many
CDR3 protein: CSAREGTRNSRSSYNEQFF
CDR3 DNA: TGCAGTGCTAGAGAAGGGACTAGAAATTCTAGAAGCTCCTACAATGAGCAGTTCTTC

J gene: TRBJ2-5
V gene: TRBV6-1
D gene: NA
clone size: few
CDR3 protein: CASAFMLAAEETQYF
CDR3 DNA: TGTGCCAGCGCCTTCATGTTAGCGGCAGAAGAGACCCAGTACTTC

J gene: TRBJ1-1
V gene: TRBV5-1
D gene: NA
clone size: NA
CDR3 protein: CASSRQDRAWLNTEAFF
CDR3 DNA: TGCGCCAGCAGCCGCCAGGACAGAGCTTGGTTGAACACTGAAGCTTTCTTT

J gene: TRBJ2-2
V gene: TRBV5-1
D gene: TRBD1
clone size: many
CDR3 protein: CASSLGTGVYTGELFF
CDR3 DNA: TGCGCCAGCAGCTTGGGGACAGGGGTGTACACCGGGGAGCTGTTTTTT

J gene: TRBJ1-4
V gene: TRBV12-3/TRBV12-4
D gene: NA
clone size: NA
CDR3 protein: CASMGLGEKLFF
CDR3 DNA: TGTGCCAGCATGGGCCTTGGGGAAAAACTGTTTTTT

J gene: TRBJ1-2
V gene: TRBV5-4
D gene: TRBD1
clone size: few
CDR3 protein: CASSLTGGGGYTF
CDR3 DNA: TGTGCCAGCAGCTTGACAGGGGGCGGCGGCTACACCTTC

J gene: TRBJ2-1
V gene: TRBV5-8
D gene: NA
clone size: many
CDR3 protein: CASSAGTRPLDEQFF
CDR3 DNA: TGTGCCAGCAGCGCCGGGACCCGACCCCTGGATGAGCAGTTCTTC

J gene: TRBJ2-5
V gene: TRBV7-9
D gene: TRBD2
clone size: many
CDR3 protein: CASNAPGGSEETQYF
CDR3 DNA: TGTGCCAGCAACGCGCCGGGGGGGTCAGAAGAGACCCAGTACTTC

J gene: TRBJ2-1
V gene: TRBV5-1
D gene: TRBD2
clone size: many
CDR3 protein: CASSLPLAGGSMANEQFF
CDR3 DNA: TGCGCCAGCAGCTTGCCGTTAGCGGGAGGGTCAATGGCCAATGAGCAGTTCTTC

J gene: TRBJ2-7
V gene: TRBV11-2
D gene: NA
clone size: many
CDR3 protein: CASSWTSRQYF
CDR3 DNA: TGTGCCAGCAGCTGGACTTCTCGGCAGTACTTC

J gene: TRBJ2-1
V gene: TRBV5-1
D gene: TRBD2
clone size: many
CDR3 protein: CASSLAGLAGISYNEQFF
CDR3 DNA: TGCGCCAGCAGCTTGGCTGGACTAGCGGGAATTTCCTACAATGAGCAGTTCTTC

J gene: TRBJ2-2
V gene: TRBV27
D gene: NA
clone size: few
CDR3 protein: CASSYGAANTGELFF
CDR3 DNA: TGTGCCAGCAGTTATGGAGCGGCGAACACCGGGGAGCTGTTTTTT

J gene: TRBJ2-5
V gene: TRBV28
D gene: TRBD2
clone size: many
CDR3 protein: CASSRRLAWRVGTQYF
CDR3 DNA: TGTGCCAGCAGCCGACGACTAGCTTGGAGGGTTGGGACCCAGTACTTC

J gene: TRBJ2-4
V gene: TRBV19
D gene: TRBD2
clone size: NA
CDR3 protein: CARRQGRGIAKNIQYF
CDR3 DNA: TGTGCCAGGAGGCAAGGGAGGGGTATAGCCAAAAACATTCAGTACTTC

J gene: TRBJ1-1
V gene: TRBV5-4
D gene: NA
clone size: many
CDR3 protein: CASSVISGTNTEAFF
CDR3 DNA: TGTGCCAGCAGTGTGATATCCGGGACGAACACTGAAGCTTTCTTT

J gene: TRBJ2-7
V gene: TRBV4-1
D gene: NA
clone size: few
CDR3 protein: CASSQDDREYEQYF
CDR3 DNA: TGCGCCAGCAGCCAAGATGACAGAGAGTACGAGCAGTACTTC

J gene: TRBJ2-7
V gene: TRBV5-4
D gene: NA
clone size: many
CDR3 protein: CASSPGPYDEQYF
CDR3 DNA: TGTGCCAGCAGCCCAGGGCCATACGACGAGCAGTACTTC

J gene: TRBJ1-1
V gene: TRBV5-5
D gene: TRBD1
clone size: many
CDR3 protein: CASSYRGQQNTEAFF
CDR3 DNA: TGTGCCAGCAGCTATCGGGGACAGCAGAACACTGAAGCTTTCTTT

J gene: TRBJ2-3
V gene: TRBV12-3/TRBV12-4
D gene: TRBD1
clone size: many
CDR3 protein: CASRPGTGGLRADTQYF
CDR3 DNA: TGTGCCAGCAGGCCCGGGACAGGGGGCCTCCGCGCAGATACGCAGTATTTT

J gene: TRBJ2-1
V gene: TRBV28
D gene: NA
clone size: medium-sized
CDR3 protein: CASSLEYNEQFF
CDR3 DNA: TGTGCCAGCAGTCTTGAGTACAATGAGCAGTTCTTC